The 24 T cell receptor beta chains given below trace back to one sample, sequenced in a study of T cells after yellow fever vaccination. MiXCR, run by TCRdb on the 5' RACE reads, gives a single entry per CDR3 protein. Among 150,000 to 200,000 distinct CDR3 sequences listed, under 7.5% were seen once. Sequencing was performed on CD4+ T cells sorted from PBMCs, taken 5 days after the first yellow fever vaccination. Receptors were obtained from a man younger than 35 who received the YFV17D yellow fever vaccine.

This clonotype was counted a few times. The genes are TRBV5-4 and TRBJ2-2; 14 bases fit TRBD2. Germline-derived CDR1 and CDR2 are SGHNT and YYREEE (reference sequence). Unmatched junction bases numbered 3, after V lost 4 bases and J lost 4 bases. This CDR3 region has 16 residues. For the CDR3, the DNA is TGTGCCAGCAGCGCGGGACTAGCGGGGGCCACCGGGGAGCTGTTTTTT. Amino acids: CASSAGLAGATGELFF.

In its sample, this clonotype was seen many times. The chain employs TRBV4-1 and TRBJ1-3; D uncertain. V was shortened by 0 bases and J by 6 bases, with 9 bases between the two germline ends. The CDR3 has 14 residues. CDR1 MGHRA and CDR2 YSYEKL come from the germline V gene. The CDR3 nucleotides are TGCGCCAGCAGCCAAGAATCCCTGGCAAACACCATATATTTT. This translates into CASSQESLANTIYF.

This clonotype has a handful of counts. The V call is TRBV7-2, the J call TRBJ1-1; no firm D call. Per the germline V gene, CDR1 is SGHTA and CDR2 is FQGNSA. With 7 bases removed from V and 7 bases from J, the gap between germline ends came to 13 bases. This CDR3 region has 12 residues. The CDR3 sequence: CASNPDWLEAFF. The CDR3 DNA is TGTGCCAGCAACCCCGATTGGCTTGAAGCTTTCTTT.

This clonotype was observed many times. CDR3 in amino acids: CASSLGYRGLSNQPQHF. The CDR3 DNA is TGTGCCAGCAGCTTAGGGTATCGGGGGTTGAGCAATCAGCCCCAGCATTTT. The V and J genes are TRBV13 and TRBJ1-5; D is perhaps TRBD1 (5 bases). CDR1 PRHDT and CDR2 FYEKMQ come from the germline V gene (reference sequence). The ends were cut back, 0 bases at V and 1 base at J, with 13 bases in the middle. This CDR3 has 17 residues.

Of note for this clonotype: A read error is possible here, since a much larger clone lies one base away. The CDR3 nucleotides are TGTGCCATCAGTTTAAAGGTTAGCAATCAGCCCCAGCATTTT. Protein sequence: CAISLKVSNQPQHF. V is TRBV2 and J is TRBJ1-5; D unclear. The CDR3 is 14 residues long. Germline-derived CDR1 and CDR2 are SNHLY and FYNNEI.

This clonotype was seen a few times. The chain has TRBV5-1 and TRBJ2-2; TRBD1 aligns across 8 bases. Per the germline V gene, CDR1 is SGHRS and CDR2 is YFSETQ. This CDR3 spans 15 amino acids. V dropped 0 bases and J dropped 4; count of bases not matched to a gene: 2. The DNA of the CDR3 is TGCGCCAGCAGCTTGGGGACAGGGATCACCGGGGAGCTGTTTTTT. Translated: CASSLGTGITGELFF.

This clonotype was observed a handful of times. This chain connects TRBV7-2 to TRBJ1-1; TRBD1 matches 9 bases. V lost 1 base to trimming and J lost 8 bases; unmatched junction nucleotides: 5. The germline gives CDR1 SGHTA, CDR2 FQGNSA. This CDR3 region has 14 residues. The CDR3 is CASSLGTGVPEAFF. CDR3 DNA sequence: TGTGCCAGCAGCTTAGGGACAGGGGTTCCCGAAGCTTTCTTT.

This clonotype turned up a few times. This chain uses TRBV5-1 with TRBJ2-1; D not resolved. CDR3 length equals 16 residues. CDR1 is SGHRS and CDR2 is YFSETQ in the germline V gene. The germline V and J ends were trimmed by 4 bases and 1 base, with 15 bases remaining between them. The CDR3 spells CASSPRSARSYNEQFF. Here the CDR3 DNA reads TGCGCCAGCAGCCCCAGAAGTGCCCGGTCCTACAATGAGCAGTTCTTC. Looking up the rest from reference TRBV5-1 and TRBJ2-1 gives the full variable domain: KAGVTQTPRYLIKTRGQQVTLSCSPISGHRSVSWYQQTPGQGLQFLFEYFSETQRNKGNFPGRFSGRQFSNSRSEMNVSTLELGDSALYLCASSPRSARSYNEQFFGPGTRLTVL.

The V and J genes are TRBV7-2 and TRBJ2-7, with 8 bases aligning to TRBD2. Trimming at V came to 5 bases and at J to 10 bases, leaving 10 bases not matched to a gene. The germline gives CDR1 SGHTA, CDR2 FQGNSA. CDR3 size: 13 residues. The CDR3: CASSPGTSLEQYV. The CDR3 DNA is TGTGCCAGCAGCCCCGGGACTAGTCTAGAACAGTACGTC.

This sequence joins TRBV7-2 and TRBJ1-1; TRBD1 might be the D (5 bases). The CDR3 runs 15 residues. The germline V and J ends were trimmed by 2 bases and 2 bases, with 12 bases remaining between them. In germline, CDR1 is SGHTA, CDR2 FQGNSA. In nucleotides, the CDR3 is TGTGCCAGCAGCTTATATGGGGGGGTAAACACTGAAGCTTTCTTT. Translated, it gives CASSLYGGVNTEAFF.

V usage is TRBV7-3 and J usage is TRBJ2-3; 9 nucleotides agree with TRBD1. CDR1 and CDR2 from the germline V gene are SGHTA and FQGTGA. V lost 4 bases and J lost 9; bases outside the gene matches: 2. The CDR3 runs 12 residues. CDR3 sequence reads: CASSSDRGTQYF. The CDR3 DNA is TGTGCCAGCAGCTCTGACAGGGGGACGCAGTATTTT.

This clonotype was detected only a few times. V and J are TRBV7-2 and TRBJ2-1; no reliable D call. The CDR3 has 13 amino acids. Germline V gene sequence: CDR1 SGHTA, CDR2 FQGNSA. Trimming removed 2 bases at V and 3 bases at J, with 5 bases between. CDR3 nucleotides: TGTGCCAGCAGCTTATGGGTCTACAATGAGCAGTTCTTC. Amino acid sequence: CASSLWVYNEQFF.

This clonotype was counted a few times. V is TRBV12-3 or TRBV12-4 and J is TRBJ1-3; D is undetermined. The CDR3 loop spans 14 amino acids. Trimming removed 6 bases at V and 3 bases at J, with 12 bases between. CDR3 bases: TGTGCCAGCAGGTCCCAGCTGTTTGGAAACACCATATATTTT. Translated: CASRSQLFGNTIYF.

In its sample, this clonotype was seen a few times. V is TRBV12-3 or TRBV12-4 and J is TRBJ1-1; D unresolved. Deletions cut 2 bases from V and 1 base from J, with 5 bases between. The CDR3 loop spans 13 amino acids. The CDR3 protein is CASSLPPNTEAFF. The CDR3 nucleotides read TGTGCCAGCAGTTTACCCCCGAACACTGAAGCTTTCTTT.

This clonotype was recorded a few times. The CDR3 DNA is TGCAGTGGCGACAGGGCGGGCGGGGAGACCCAGTACTTC. Residues: CSGDRAGGETQYF. The V gene is TRBV20-1, the J gene TRBJ2-5; 7 positions match TRBD1. Germline V gives CDR1 DFQATT, CDR2 SNEGSKA (reference sequence). V shed 7 bases, J shed 5 bases, and the junction held 10 bases outside the gene matches. The CDR3 contains 13 residues.

The chain employs TRBV5-1 and TRBJ2-6, with unresolved D. There are 16 residues in the CDR3. V lost 2 bases and J lost 0, with 9 bases in between. Germline V gene sequence: CDR1 SGHRS, CDR2 YFSETQ. CDR3 amino acids: CASSLPVSSGANVLTF. CDR3 DNA sequence: TGCGCCAGCAGCTTACCGGTTTCCTCTGGGGCCAACGTCCTGACTTTC.

This clonotype was recorded many times. This chain joins TRBV7-2 and TRBJ1-1, with a tentative D call TRBD1 (5 bases). V dropped 5 bases and J dropped 1 base, with 14 bases sitting between them. The CDR3 contains 15 residues. The germline V gene encodes CDR1 SGHTA and CDR2 FQGNSA. The CDR3 region is CASSPGLAKNTEAFF. The CDR3 region has the DNA TGTGCCAGCAGCCCGGGACTAGCAAAGAACACTGAAGCTTTCTTT.

This clonotype showed up many times. V and J are TRBV20-1 and TRBJ2-7, with 7 bases fitting TRBD2. This CDR3 is built from 14 residues. Per the germline V gene, CDR1 is DFQATT and CDR2 is SNEGSKA (reference sequence). With V trimmed by 6 bases and J by 2 bases, 10 bases remained unmatched. The CDR3: CSASRGVVTYEQYF. CDR3 bases: TGCAGTGCAAGTCGGGGGGTCGTAACCTACGAGCAGTACTTC.

The sample holds a few counts of this clonotype. The rearrangement joins TRBV6-2 or TRBV6-3 to TRBJ1-1; 7 bases map to TRBD1. Germline V CDR1 and CDR2: MNHEY, SVGEGT. CDR3 size: 12 residues. Trimming removed 10 bases from V and 7 bases from J; junction bases left unmatched: 9. The CDR3 coding sequence is TGTGCCACCGGCCGGGACAGAAATGAAGCTTTCTTT. Amino acid sequence: CATGRDRNEAFF.

Of note for this clonotype: Germline and junction disagree at one end, which may indicate a read error. The chain joins TRBV6-4 to TRBJ2-5; D gene unclear. The CDR3 runs to 14 residues. Germline V CDR1 and CDR2: MRHNA, SNTAGT. In DNA, the CDR3 is TGTGCCAGCAGTGACTCGGGCCAGCAAGAGAACCAGTACTTC. Protein sequence: CASSDSGQQENQYF.

This clonotype was observed a handful of times. The chain uses TRBV7-2 and TRBJ1-6; D ambiguous. In germline, CDR1 is SGHTA, CDR2 FQGNSA. This CDR3 contains 13 residues. Trimming removed 1 base from V and 10 bases from J, with 8 bases in between. The CDR3 is CASSLEAGSPLHF. CDR3 in DNA: TGTGCCAGCAGCTTAGAGGCCGGGTCACCCCTCCACTTT.

The chain recombines TRBV6-2 or TRBV6-3 with TRBJ2-2; D not resolved. Trimming removed 2 bases from V and 1 base from J, with 11 bases in between. The CDR3 extends over 16 amino acids. Germline CDR1 is MNHEY and CDR2 is SVGEGT. CDR3 residues: CASSYGLNENTGELFF. CDR3 bases: TGTGCCAGCAGTTACGGGCTGAACGAGAACACCGGGGAGCTGTTTTTT.

This clonotype was seen ten or more times. The gene calls are TRBV7-2 and TRBJ2-1; unclear D gene. The CDR3 is 15 amino acids. Between the trimmed V and J ends, which lost 5 bases and 0 bases, there was a span of 11 bases. Germline CDR1 and CDR2: SGHTA and FQGNSA. The CDR3 here is CASSLDHNSYNEQFF. CDR3 DNA sequence: TGTGCCAGCAGCCTGGACCATAACTCCTACAATGAGCAGTTCTTC.

This clonotype was observed at least ten times. The rearrangement joins TRBV11-2 to TRBJ1-6; maybe TRBD1 (5 bases). CDR3 length equals 13 residues. The ends were cut back, 7 bases at V and 6 bases at J, with 10 bases in the middle. Germline CDR1 SGHAT, CDR2 FQNNGV. Written as DNA, the CDR3 is TGTGCCAGCACGGGGGACTTTAATTCACCCCTCCACTTT. This gives the protein CASTGDFNSPLHF.